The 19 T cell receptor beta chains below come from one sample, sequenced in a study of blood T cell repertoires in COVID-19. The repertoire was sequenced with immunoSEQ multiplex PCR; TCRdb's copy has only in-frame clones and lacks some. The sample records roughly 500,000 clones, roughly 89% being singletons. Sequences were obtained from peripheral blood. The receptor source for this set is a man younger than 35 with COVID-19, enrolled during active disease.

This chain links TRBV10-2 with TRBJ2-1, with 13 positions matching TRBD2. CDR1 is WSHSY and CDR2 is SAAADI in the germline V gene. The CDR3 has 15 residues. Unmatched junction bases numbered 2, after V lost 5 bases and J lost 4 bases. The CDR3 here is CASSTTSGGYNEQFF. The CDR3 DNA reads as TGCGCCAGCAGTACGACTAGCGGGGGGTACAATGAGCAGTTCTTC.

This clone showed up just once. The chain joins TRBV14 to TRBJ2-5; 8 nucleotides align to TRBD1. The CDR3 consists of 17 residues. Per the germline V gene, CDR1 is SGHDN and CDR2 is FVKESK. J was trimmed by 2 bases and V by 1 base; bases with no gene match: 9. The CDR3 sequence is CASSQGTGNHLQETQYF. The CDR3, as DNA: TGTGCCAGCAGCCAAGGGACAGGGAACCATTTACAAGAGACCCAGTACTTC.

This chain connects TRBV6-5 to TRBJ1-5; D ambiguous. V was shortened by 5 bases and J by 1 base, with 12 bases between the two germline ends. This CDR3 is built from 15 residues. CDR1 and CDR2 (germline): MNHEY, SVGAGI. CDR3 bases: TGTGCCAGCAGTCTGGGAGGGAGGAGCAATCAGCCCCAGCATTTT. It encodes CASSLGGRSNQPQHF.

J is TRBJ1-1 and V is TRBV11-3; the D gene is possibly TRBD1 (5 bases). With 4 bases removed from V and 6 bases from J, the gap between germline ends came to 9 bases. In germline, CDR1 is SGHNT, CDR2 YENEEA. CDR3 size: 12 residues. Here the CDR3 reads CASSWGGAEAFF. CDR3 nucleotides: TGTGCCAGCAGCTGGGGCGGGGCTGAAGCTTTCTTT.

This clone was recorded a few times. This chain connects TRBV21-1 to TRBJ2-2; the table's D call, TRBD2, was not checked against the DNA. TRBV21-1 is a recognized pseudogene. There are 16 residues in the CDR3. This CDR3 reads CASSKAAGENTGELFF. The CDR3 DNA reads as TGTGCCAGCAGCAAAGCGGCGGGAGAGAACACCGGGGAGCTGTTTTTT.

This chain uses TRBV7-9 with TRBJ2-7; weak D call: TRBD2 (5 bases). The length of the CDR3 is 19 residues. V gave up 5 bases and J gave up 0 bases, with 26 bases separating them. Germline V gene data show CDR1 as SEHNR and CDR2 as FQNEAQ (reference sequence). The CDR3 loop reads CASSNSVAPTGLSSYEQYF. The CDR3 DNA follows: TGTGCCAGCAGCAACTCCGTTGCTCCTACTGGACTGAGCTCCTACGAGCAGTACTTC. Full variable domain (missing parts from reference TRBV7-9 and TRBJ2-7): DTGVSQNPRHKITKRGQNVTFRCDPISEHNRLYWYRQTLGQGPEFLTYFQNEAQLEKSRLLSDRFSAERPKGSFSTLEIQRTEQGDSAMYLCASSNSVAPTGLSSYEQYFGPGTRLTVT.

This CDR3 reads CASSLVGGDTYEQYF. Here the CDR3 DNA reads TGTGCCAGCAGCTTAGTAGGCGGGGATACCTACGAGCAGTACTTC. The chain links TRBV7-2 to TRBJ2-7; TRBD2 might be the D (6 bases). The V end was cut by 1 base, the J end by 2 bases, with 12 bases between. The CDR3 length is 15 residues. Germline V gene data show CDR1 as SGHTA and CDR2 as FQGNSA.

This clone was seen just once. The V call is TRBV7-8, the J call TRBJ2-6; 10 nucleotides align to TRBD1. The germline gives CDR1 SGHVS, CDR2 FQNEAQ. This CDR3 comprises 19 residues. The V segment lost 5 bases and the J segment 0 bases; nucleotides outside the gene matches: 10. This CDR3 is CASSPRSTGGASGANVLTF. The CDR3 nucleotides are TGTGCCAGCAGCCCGCGCTCGACAGGGGGCGCCTCTGGGGCCAACGTCCTGACTTTC.

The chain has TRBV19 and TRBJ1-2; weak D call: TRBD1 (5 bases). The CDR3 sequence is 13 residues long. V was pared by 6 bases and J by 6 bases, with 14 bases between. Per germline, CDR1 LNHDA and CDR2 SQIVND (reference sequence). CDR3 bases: TGTGCCAGTAGCACAGGAAATTTTCATGGCTACACCTTC. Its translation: CASSTGNFHGYTF.

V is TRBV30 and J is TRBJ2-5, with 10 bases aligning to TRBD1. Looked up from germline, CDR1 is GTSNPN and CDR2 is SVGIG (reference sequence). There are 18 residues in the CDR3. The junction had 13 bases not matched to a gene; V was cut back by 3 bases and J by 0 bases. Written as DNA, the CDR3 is TGTGCCTGGAGCGCGGACAGGGGGTGGCCACCGTACCAAGAGACCCAGTACTTC. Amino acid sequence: CAWSADRGWPPYQETQYF.

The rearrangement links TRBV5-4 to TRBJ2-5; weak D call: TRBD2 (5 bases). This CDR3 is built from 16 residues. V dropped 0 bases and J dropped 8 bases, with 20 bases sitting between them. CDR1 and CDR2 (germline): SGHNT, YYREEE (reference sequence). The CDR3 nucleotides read TGTGCCAGCAGCTTGGGGTCACGGGGTTCTGAGGTTACCCAGTACTTC. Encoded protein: CASSLGSRGSEVTQYF.

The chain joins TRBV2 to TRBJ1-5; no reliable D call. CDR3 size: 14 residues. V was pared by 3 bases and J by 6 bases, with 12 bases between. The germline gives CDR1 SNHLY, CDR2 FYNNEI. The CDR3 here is CASSDGVFVQPQHF. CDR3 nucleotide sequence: TGTGCCAGCAGTGACGGGGTCTTCGTTCAGCCCCAGCATTTT.

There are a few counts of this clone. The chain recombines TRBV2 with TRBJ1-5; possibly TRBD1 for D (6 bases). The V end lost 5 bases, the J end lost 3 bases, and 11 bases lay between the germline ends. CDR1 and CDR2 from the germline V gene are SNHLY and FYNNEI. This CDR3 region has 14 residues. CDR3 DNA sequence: TGTGCCAGCAGTAATACAGGGAACAATCAGCCCCAGCATTTT. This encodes CASSNTGNNQPQHF.

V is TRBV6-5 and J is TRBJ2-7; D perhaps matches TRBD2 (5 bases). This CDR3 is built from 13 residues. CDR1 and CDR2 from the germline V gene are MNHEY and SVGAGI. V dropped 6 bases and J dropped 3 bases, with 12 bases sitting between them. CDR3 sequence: CASSEEAYYEQYF. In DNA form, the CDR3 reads TGTGCCAGCAGCGAGGAGGCCTACTACGAGCAGTACTTC.

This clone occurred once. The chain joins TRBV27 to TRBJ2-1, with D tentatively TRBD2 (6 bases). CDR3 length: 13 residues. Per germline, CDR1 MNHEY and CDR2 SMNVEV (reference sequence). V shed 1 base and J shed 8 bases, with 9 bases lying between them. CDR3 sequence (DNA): TGTGCCAGCAGTTTATACGGGGGTTATGAGCAGTTCTTC. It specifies CASSLYGGYEQFF.

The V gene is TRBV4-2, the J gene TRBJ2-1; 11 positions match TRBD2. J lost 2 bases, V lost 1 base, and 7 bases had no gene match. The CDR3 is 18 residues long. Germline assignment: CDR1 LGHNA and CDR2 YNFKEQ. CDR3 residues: CASSQVELAGGTYNEQFF. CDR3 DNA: TGTGCCAGCAGCCAAGTTGAGCTAGCGGGAGGAACCTACAATGAGCAGTTCTTC.

The CDR3: CATSRGPHRGGYGYTF. The CDR3, as DNA: TGTGCCACCAGCAGAGGCCCCCACAGGGGCGGGTATGGCTACACCTTC. The rearrangement uses TRBV15 and TRBJ1-2, with 7 nucleotides matching TRBD1. The junction had 10 bases not matched to a gene; V was cut back by 1 base and J by 5 bases. The CDR3 is 16 amino acids. Per germline, CDR1 LNHNV and CDR2 YYDKDF (reference sequence).

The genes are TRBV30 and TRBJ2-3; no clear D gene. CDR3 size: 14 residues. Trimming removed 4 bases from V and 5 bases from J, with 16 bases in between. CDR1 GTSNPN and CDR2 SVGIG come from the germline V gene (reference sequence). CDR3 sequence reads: CAWTPPSLRDTQYF. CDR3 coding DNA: TGTGCCTGGACCCCCCCGTCGTTGCGAGATACGCAGTATTTT. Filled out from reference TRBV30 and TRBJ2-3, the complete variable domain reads SQTIHQWPATLVQPVGSPLSLECTVEGTSNPNLYWYRQAAGRGLQLLFYSVGIGQISSEVPQNLSASRPQDRQFILSSKKLLLSDSGFYLCAWTPPSLRDTQYFGPGTRLTVL.

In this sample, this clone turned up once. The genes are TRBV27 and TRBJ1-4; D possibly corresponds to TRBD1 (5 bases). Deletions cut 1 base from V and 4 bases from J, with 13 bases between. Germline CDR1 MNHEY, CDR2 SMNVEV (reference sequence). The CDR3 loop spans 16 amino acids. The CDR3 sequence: CASSLYLGASNEKLFF. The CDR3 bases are TGTGCCAGCAGTTTATATTTAGGGGCGAGTAATGAAAAACTGTTTTTT. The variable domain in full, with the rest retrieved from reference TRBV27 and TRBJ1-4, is EAQVTQNPRYLITVTGKKLTVTCSQNMNHEYMSWYRQDPGLGLRQIYYSMNVEVTDKGDVPEGYKVSRKEKRNFPLILESPSPNQTSLYFCASSLYLGASNEKLFFGSGTQLSVL.